The sequence of this TCR beta chain was determined in a study of shared clonotypes between healthy human individuals. The CDR3 spans 14 residues. Germline CDR1 MNHEY, CDR2 SVGAGI. Trimming removed 5 bases from V and 14 bases from J; junction bases left unmatched: 12. Only in-frame clones appear in the TCRdb table, and some are missing; sequencing was by immunoSEQ multiplex PCR. The sample has 2 million to 2.5 million clones, about 95% seen once; the top ten hold roughly 1.1%. Naive CD8 cells lacked CD45RO, underwent positive selection for CCR7 and left out terminally differentiated effector memory CD45RA+ cells.

The receptor was isolated from a man younger than 35 in good health. The sample consisted of naive CD8+ T cells sorted from blood. The J gene is TRBJ2-3, the V gene TRBV6-5; 11 bases line up with TRBD2. The CDR3 reads CASSELAGETGVYF. The CDR3 DNA sequence: TGTGCCAGCAGTGAACTAGCGGGGGAAACAGGAGTGTATTTT.